What follows are 16 T cell receptor beta chains derived from one specimen sequenced in a study of shared clonotypes between healthy human individuals. Profiling relied on immunoSEQ multiplex PCR, and the TCRdb table lists in-frame clones only, not all of them. The sample holds 730,000 or so clones; around 72% are singletons and the top ten take approximately 2%. The sequenced sample was memory CD4+ T cells sorted from blood. Subset indicated: CD45RA-negative fraction. Receptor source: a woman aged 25 to 39 in good health.

The V and J genes are TRBV30 and TRBJ1-5; possible D gene TRBD1, 6 bases. The CDR3 contains 14 residues. Trimming removed 2 bases at V and 10 bases at J, with 18 bases between. In germline, CDR1 is GTSNPN, CDR2 SVGIG (reference sequence). This CDR3 reads CAWSTPRDMVPQHF. CDR3 DNA: TGTGCCTGGAGTACTCCGAGGGACATGGTCCCCCAGCATTTT.

The chain uses TRBV19 and TRBJ2-1; the D is unclear. The CDR3 totals 13 residues. From germline, CDR1 is LNHDA and CDR2 SQIVND (reference sequence). Trimming took 5 bases from V and 6 from J, leaving 11 bases between them. CDR3 coding DNA: TGTGCCAGTAGTCTCTTCGGACGCAATGAGCAGTTCTTC. This sequence encodes CASSLFGRNEQFF. Complete variable domain (other parts from reference TRBV19 and TRBJ2-1): DGGITQSPKYLFRKEGQNVTLSCEQNLNHDAMYWYRQDPGQGLRLIYYSQIVNDFQKGDIAEGYSVSREKKESFPLTVTSAQKNPTAFYLCASSLFGRNEQFFGPGTRLTVL.

This rearrangement joins TRBV28 to TRBJ2-7, with TRBD2 matching over 8 bases. V gave up 3 bases and J gave up 2 bases; unmatched junction bases: 3. The germline V gene has CDR1 MDHEN and CDR2 SYDVKM. CDR3 length equals 14 residues. The CDR3 nucleotides read TGTGCCAGCAGTTTCCTAGCGGGCCCCTACGAGCAGTACTTC. Protein: CASSFLAGPYEQYF.

The chain employs TRBV11-1 and TRBJ2-2, with 9 bases that match TRBD1. Germline values: CDR1 SGHAT, CDR2 FQDESV (reference sequence). The ends lost 6 bases at V and 8 bases at J; junction bases unmatched: 7. The CDR3 spans 14 residues. CDR3 nucleotide sequence: TGTGCCAGCAGAACGGGACAGGGAGTGGGGGAGCTGTTTTTT. Amino acids: CASRTGQGVGELFF.

This clone was observed a few times. The V call is TRBV29-1, the J call TRBJ2-3, with D perhaps matching TRBD1 (5 bases). CDR3 length: 13 amino acids. The V gene's germline CDR1 is SQVTM and CDR2 ANQGSEA. V was clipped by 5 bases and J by 1 base, with 10 bases between them. CDR3 residues: CSVQQDRTDTQYF. CDR3 nucleotides: TGCAGCGTTCAACAGGACCGCACAGATACGCAGTATTTT.

The gene calls are TRBV7-9 and TRBJ2-7; TRBD2 aligns across 9 bases. CDR3 size: 15 residues. V lost 5 bases, J lost 6 bases, and 11 bases stayed unmatched. The germline CDR1 and CDR2 sequences are SEHNR and FQNEAQ (reference sequence). CDR3 protein: CASSPRAAGGGEQYF. DNA for the CDR3: TGTGCCAGCAGCCCCAGGGCAGCGGGAGGTGGCGAGCAGTACTTC. Full variable domain (remainder filled in from reference TRBV7-9 and TRBJ2-7): DTGVSQNPRHKITKRGQNVTFRCDPISEHNRLYWYRQTLGQGPEFLTYFQNEAQLEKSRLLSDRFSAERPKGSFSTLEIQRTEQGDSAMYLCASSPRAAGGGEQYFGPGTRLTVT.

The chain links TRBV9 to TRBJ1-3; no clear D gene. V dropped 3 bases and J dropped 7 bases, with 14 bases sitting between them. The CDR3 consists of 14 residues. The germline V gene has CDR1 SGDLS and CDR2 YYNGEE. This CDR3 reads CASSAGGVLNTIYF. In nucleotides, the CDR3 is TGTGCCAGCAGCGCCGGCGGGGTTTTGAACACCATATATTTT.

The chain uses TRBV28 and TRBJ2-1, with 12 bases lining up with TRBD2. Germline CDR1 is MDHEN and CDR2 is SYDVKM. The trim removed 6 bases at V and 6 bases at J, leaving 3 bases unmatched. This CDR3 is built from 14 residues. The CDR3 loop reads CASRPSGRVNEQFF. In DNA form, the CDR3 reads TGTGCCAGCAGGCCTAGCGGGAGGGTCAATGAGCAGTTCTTC.

The chain recombines TRBV9 with TRBJ2-5, with 9 bases that match TRBD1. The V segment lost 0 bases and the J segment 2 bases; nucleotides outside the gene matches: 2. CDR3 size: 15 residues. CDR1 and CDR2 (germline): SGDLS, YYNGEE. CDR3 loop: CASSVDRGRQETQYF. The CDR3 DNA sequence: TGTGCCAGCAGCGTAGACAGGGGGCGTCAAGAGACCCAGTACTTC.

This rearrangement joins TRBV29-1 to TRBJ1-2; possible D gene TRBD1, 5 bases. Per germline, CDR1 SQVTM and CDR2 ANQGSEA. The CDR3 covers 14 residues. Trimming cost V 3 bases and J 4 bases, with 15 bases left between them. This chain's CDR3 is CSVDLLGPPYGYTF. The CDR3 DNA follows: TGCAGCGTTGATTTACTGGGGCCCCCCTATGGCTACACCTTC.

The chain combines TRBV4-1 with TRBJ2-2; D unresolved. V was trimmed by 2 bases and J by 3 bases, leaving 16 bases between them. Germline CDR1 and CDR2: MGHRA and YSYEKL. CDR3 length: 17 residues. CDR3 residues: CASSQTLGLTDTGELFF. The DNA for the CDR3 is TGCGCCAGCAGCCAAACCCTCGGGCTCACCGACACCGGGGAGCTGTTTTTT.

This clone was detected only once. This rearrangement joins TRBV10-1 to TRBJ1-1; a weak D match, TRBD1 (5 bases). V was pared by 6 bases and J by 5 bases, with 13 bases between. The germline V gene has CDR1 WNHNN and CDR2 SYGVQD (reference sequence). The CDR3 extends over 13 amino acids. This CDR3 is CASSQGGGTEAFF. The CDR3 DNA reads as TGCGCCAGCAGCCAGGGAGGTGGGACTGAAGCTTTCTTT.

This clone showed up just a few times. Within the sample, other DNA sequences also encode this same CDR3. The chain links TRBV2 to TRBJ2-3; weak D call: TRBD2 (6 bases). Germline values: CDR1 SNHLY, CDR2 FYNNEI. The CDR3 is 16 amino acids. V lost 0 bases and J 0 bases, leaving 10 bases between the germline ends. The CDR3 region is CASSEASSGSTDTQYF. Written as DNA, the CDR3 is TGTGCCAGCAGTGAAGCGAGCAGCGGGAGCACAGATACGCAGTATTTT.

The chain links TRBV4-1 to TRBJ2-3; 12 nucleotides align to TRBD1. The J segment lost 4 bases and the V segment lost 4 bases, leaving 6 bases of the junction unmatched. The CDR3 totals 16 residues. Germline values: CDR1 MGHRA, CDR2 YSYEKL. Written as DNA, the CDR3 is TGCGCCAGCAGCCCTTTGGGACAGGGGGCACCAGATACGCAGTATTTT. It yields the protein CASSPLGQGAPDTQYF.

This clone occurred a few times. The chain carries TRBV7-2 and TRBJ2-2; the match to TRBD1 covers 9 bases. Unmatched junction bases numbered 4, after V lost 5 bases and J lost 6 bases. The V gene's germline CDR1 is SGHTA and CDR2 FQGNSA. The CDR3 runs 14 residues. The CDR3 loop is CASSRDRVSGELFF. CDR3 in DNA: TGTGCCAGCAGCCGGGACAGGGTGTCCGGGGAGCTGTTTTTT.

The chain uses TRBV27 and TRBJ2-1; 7 bases line up with TRBD2. This CDR3 is built from 15 residues. The germline gives CDR1 MNHEY, CDR2 SMNVEV (reference sequence). V lost 3 bases to trimming and J lost 7 bases; unmatched junction nucleotides: 9. For the CDR3, the DNA is TGTGCCAGCAGTTTGTGGCCTCGCGGGAGTAATGAGCAGTTCTTC. Translation gives CASSLWPRGSNEQFF.